A single sample gave rise to the 23 T cell receptor beta chains below, sequenced in a study of chemoradiotherapy in HPV16-positive cancers. Sequencing used immunoSEQ multiplex PCR; TCRdb keeps in-frame clones, though not all of them. Among about 53,000 clones listed, about nine tenths were seen once. The sequenced sample was blood, obtained from a patient who underwent chemoradiotherapy. These receptors were obtained from a human donor with HPV-associated anogenital cancer.

This chain connects TRBV4-3 to TRBJ2-6; 7 nucleotides match TRBD1. The germline V gene has CDR1 LGHNA and CDR2 YSLEER. The CDR3 loop spans 17 amino acids. V lost 4 bases to trimming and J lost 0 bases; unmatched junction nucleotides: 6. CDR3 residues: CASSLSGTVSGANVLTF. The DNA of the CDR3 is TGCGCCAGCAGCCTCTCCGGGACAGTCTCTGGGGCCAACGTCCTGACTTTC.

The V call is TRBV14, the J call TRBJ2-5, with a tentative D call TRBD2 (5 bases). Trimming cost V 3 bases and J 0 bases, with 14 bases left between them. CDR1 is SGHDN and CDR2 is FVKESK in the germline V gene. This CDR3 spans 16 amino acids. The chain's CDR3 is CASSHKDGVNQETQYF. In DNA, the CDR3 is TGTGCCAGCAGCCATAAAGACGGGGTAAACCAAGAGACCCAGTACTTC.

The V call is TRBV4-2, the J call TRBJ1-4, with 8 bases identical to TRBD1. CDR1 and CDR2 (germline): LGHNA, YNFKEQ. Trimming removed 3 bases from V and 0 bases from J; junction bases left unmatched: 6. The CDR3 totals 17 residues. The DNA of the CDR3 is TGTGCCAGCAGCCACCGGACAGGGACGGCAACTAATGAAAAACTGTTTTTT. Translating gives CASSHRTGTATNEKLFF.

This rearrangement joins TRBV9 to TRBJ1-1; 7 bases are a match to TRBD1. The CDR3 totals 16 residues. The junction had 13 bases not matched to a gene; V was cut back by 4 bases and J by 4 bases. Germline V CDR1 and CDR2: SGDLS, YYNGEE. CDR3 in amino acids: CASSPRQGEIGTEAFF. In nucleotides, the CDR3 is TGTGCCAGCAGCCCTAGGCAGGGGGAGATCGGCACTGAAGCTTTCTTT.

The CDR3 region is CATSGLAGVETQYF. In DNA form, the CDR3 reads TGTGCCACCTCCGGACTAGCGGGGGTAGAGACCCAGTACTTC. The gene calls are TRBV6-1 and TRBJ2-5, with 13 bases fitting TRBD2. Looked up from germline, CDR1 is MNHNS and CDR2 is SASEGT. Trimming took 10 bases from V and 4 from J; bases not matched to a gene: 6. The CDR3 extends over 14 amino acids.

This chain uses TRBV7-2 with TRBJ2-5, with TRBD2 matching 9 bases. From germline, CDR1 is SGHTA and CDR2 FQGNSA. J gave up 5 bases and V 6 bases, and 10 bases lay outside the gene matches. CDR3 length: 15 residues. CDR3 nucleotides: TGTGCCAGCAGTCCGCTAGCGGGGAGCGGTGAGACCCAGTACTTC. This codes for CASSPLAGSGETQYF.

The chain couples TRBV11-3 to TRBJ2-1; TRBD1 matches at 9 bases. Germline CDR1 and CDR2: SGHNT and YENEEA. This CDR3 is 13 amino acids long. V was pared by 6 bases and J by 9 bases, with 6 bases of the junction left unmatched. CDR3 region: CASRFDRGGEQFF. The CDR3 DNA follows: TGTGCCAGCAGATTCGACAGGGGGGGTGAGCAGTTCTTC.

This clone was seen a single time. The chain uses TRBV4-3 and TRBJ1-1, with 11 bases fitting TRBD1. The CDR3 has 16 amino acids. Trimming took 1 base from V and 4 from J; bases not matched to a gene: 5. CDR1 and CDR2 (germline): LGHNA, YSLEER. The CDR3: CASSQGTGGRSTEAFF. The CDR3 bases are TGCGCCAGCAGCCAAGGGACAGGGGGCCGTAGCACTGAAGCTTTCTTT.

V is TRBV6-1 and J is TRBJ1-1, with a possible D match to TRBD1 (6 bases). There are 15 residues in the CDR3. The germline V gene has CDR1 MNHNS and CDR2 SASEGT. Trimming cost V 5 bases and J 0 bases, with 13 bases left between them. CDR3 coding DNA: TGTGCCAGCAGTAGGCACAGGGAGATGAACACTGAAGCTTTCTTT. This encodes CASSRHREMNTEAFF.

The chain carries TRBV19 and TRBJ2-1; TRBD1 aligns across 8 bases. CDR1 and CDR2 from the germline V gene are LNHDA and SQIVND (reference sequence). Trimming took 8 bases from V and 6 from J; bases not matched to a gene: 3. CDR3 length: 12 amino acids. The CDR3 reads CASQDRVNEQFF. CDR3 nucleotide sequence: TGTGCCAGTCAGGACAGGGTCAATGAGCAGTTCTTC.

The chain combines TRBV11-2 with TRBJ2-1, with D tentatively TRBD1 (6 bases). This CDR3 spans 16 amino acids. Germline V gene data show CDR1 as SGHAT and CDR2 as FQNNGV. The V gene lost 6 bases and the J gene lost 0 bases, with 15 bases spanning the gap. The CDR3: CASSYDGQSSYNEQFF. CDR3 bases: TGTGCCAGCAGTTACGACGGACAGAGCTCCTACAATGAGCAGTTCTTC.

CDR3 in amino acids: CATSRGTTEAFF. The DNA of the CDR3 is TGTGCCACCAGCAGAGGAACCACTGAAGCTTTCTTT. The V gene is TRBV15, the J gene TRBJ1-1, with D uncertain. Germline lookup yields CDR1 LNHNV and CDR2 YYDKDF (reference sequence). The length of the CDR3 is 12 residues. With 1 base removed from V and 4 bases from J, the gap between germline ends came to 4 bases.

This chain connects TRBV11-2 to TRBJ2-3; 7 bases fit TRBD2. Germline CDR1 SGHAT, CDR2 FQNNGV. The ends lost 5 bases at V and 1 base at J; junction bases unmatched: 12. This CDR3 is 17 amino acids long. The CDR3: CASSRVGAGLGTDTQYF. The DNA for the CDR3 is TGTGCCAGCAGCCGTGTAGGAGCGGGGTTGGGCACAGATACGCAGTATTTT.

The chain employs TRBV4-2 and TRBJ1-4, with unresolved D. The CDR3 extends over 18 amino acids. The V gene lost 2 bases and the J gene lost 3 bases, with 19 bases spanning the gap. Germline V gene sequence: CDR1 LGHNA, CDR2 YNFKEQ. CDR3 protein: CASSQQVGFGVANEKLFF. CDR3 nucleotides: TGTGCCAGCAGCCAACAGGTGGGGTTCGGCGTTGCTAATGAAAAACTGTTTTTT.

This clone was seen only once. The J gene is TRBJ1-1, the V gene TRBV5-5; no reliable D call. V dropped 4 bases and J dropped 0 bases, with 13 bases sitting between them. CDR1 and CDR2 from the germline V gene are SGHKS and YYEKEE (reference sequence). The CDR3 is 15 amino acids. CDR3 protein: CASSLRQSLNTEAFF. The CDR3 DNA reads as TGTGCCAGCAGCCTAAGACAAAGTTTGAACACTGAAGCTTTCTTT.

V gene TRBV11-2 combines with J gene TRBJ2-5, with D maybe TRBD2 (6 bases). Germline CDR1 and CDR2: SGHAT and FQNNGV. This CDR3 spans 16 amino acids. Between the trimmed V and J ends, which lost 4 bases and 1 base, there was a span of 16 bases. CDR3 protein: CASSSRGAGFQETQYF. The DNA for the CDR3 is TGTGCCAGCAGCTCCCGGGGTGCGGGGTTCCAAGAGACCCAGTACTTC.

This clone was detected only a few times. The chain joins TRBV7-8 to TRBJ2-1; D gene uncertain. The germline V gene encodes CDR1 SGHVS and CDR2 FQNEAQ. This CDR3 is 12 amino acids long. V lost 4 bases and J 4 bases, leaving 5 bases between the germline ends. The CDR3 nucleotides read TGTGCCAGCAGCTCCCTATACAATGAGCAGTTCTTC. The encoded protein is CASSSLYNEQFF.

The chain links TRBV5-5 to TRBJ2-5; the D gene is possibly TRBD2 (6 bases). The CDR3 spans 15 residues. The germline V gene encodes CDR1 SGHKS and CDR2 YYEKEE (reference sequence). The V end lost 2 bases, the J end lost 2 bases, and 13 bases lay between the germline ends. The CDR3 coding sequence is TGTGCCAGCAGCTTTCGGGGGACGACTCAAGAGACCCAGTACTTC. Translated, it gives CASSFRGTTQETQYF.

The chain employs TRBV5-1 and TRBJ2-5; 10 bases fit TRBD1. The CDR3 is 15 residues long. Germline V gives CDR1 SGHRS, CDR2 YFSETQ. The trim removed 0 bases at V and 5 bases at J, leaving 4 bases unmatched. CDR3 residues: CASSLGTGQGETQYF. CDR3 DNA: TGCGCCAGCAGCTTGGGGACGGGACAGGGGGAGACCCAGTACTTC.

The rearrangement joins TRBV6-6 to TRBJ2-1, with 11 bases that match TRBD2. The CDR3 loop spans 15 amino acids. Germline CDR1 is MNHNY and CDR2 is SVGAGI (reference sequence). The junction had 5 bases not matched to a gene; V was cut back by 6 bases and J by 4 bases. CDR3 protein: CASSHLAGGYNEQFF. CDR3 nucleotide sequence: TGTGCCAGCAGCCACCTAGCGGGAGGATACAATGAGCAGTTCTTC.

V usage is TRBV11-3 and J usage is TRBJ2-3; 14 nucleotides align to TRBD2. The germline V gene encodes CDR1 SGHNT and CDR2 YENEEA. Unmatched junction bases numbered 3, after V lost 4 bases and J lost 0 bases. This CDR3 comprises 17 residues. The CDR3, as DNA: TGTGCCAGCAGCTCCGGGACTAGCGGGAGAAGCACAGATACGCAGTATTTT. Protein sequence: CASSSGTSGRSTDTQYF. Full variable domain (rest looked up from reference TRBV11-3 and TRBJ2-3): EAGVVQSPRYKIIEKKQPVAFWCNPISGHNTLYWYLQNLGQGPELLIRYENEEAVDDSQLPKDRFSAERLKGVDSTLKIQPAELGDSAVYLCASSSGTSGRSTDTQYFGPGTRLTVL.

This chain links TRBV7-2 with TRBJ1-1; 8 bases align to TRBD1. Trimming removed 4 bases from V and 7 bases from J; junction bases left unmatched: 11. Germline V CDR1 and CDR2: SGHTA, FQGNSA. The CDR3 is made up of 15 amino acids. The CDR3 nucleotides are TGTGCCAGCAGCTCGGTCAGGGGGCACGTAGGTGAAGCTTTCTTT. Translated: CASSSVRGHVGEAFF.

The chain carries TRBV9 and TRBJ1-2; maybe TRBD1 (5 bases). Trimming left V 0 bases short and J 1 base short, with 10 bases between. CDR3 length equals 15 residues. From germline, CDR1 is SGDLS and CDR2 YYNGEE. CDR3 nucleotide sequence: TGTGCCAGCAGCGTAGCATCAGGGTATAACTATGGCTACACCTTC. Translating it yields CASSVASGYNYGYTF.